The 28 T cell receptor beta chains in this list originate from one sample, sequenced in a study of T-cell memory formation after mild COVID-19. TCRdb re-analysed the 5' RACE reads in MiXCR, keeping a single row per CDR3 protein. The table lists around 370,000 distinct CDR3 sequences, 20% to 25% of them singletons. Input material: PBMCs or a T cell subset sorted from them (not recorded which). These receptors originate from an adult woman who had mild COVID-19 (a few samples of this study predate the infection). Cell type and time point are not known.

V is TRBV23-1 and J is TRBJ2-5, with 8 bases that match TRBD1. TRBV23-1 carries the ORF label, with uncertain function. Trimming at V came to 4 bases and at J to 3 bases, leaving 4 bases not matched to a gene. There are 14 residues in the CDR3. The CDR3 coding sequence is TGCGCCAGCAGTCGGCCGGACAGGGAAGAGACCCAGTACTTC. Residues: CASSRPDREETQYF.

Only a few counts were recorded for this clonotype. The chain has TRBV30 and TRBJ2-7; D may be TRBD1 (6 bases). V dropped 4 bases and J dropped 2 bases, with 12 bases sitting between them. Germline V lookup: CDR1 GTSNPN, CDR2 SVGIG (reference sequence). The CDR3 contains 13 residues. DNA of the CDR3: TGTGCCTGGATCGACAGGACGACCTACGAGCAGTACTTC. This encodes CAWIDRTTYEQYF.

In its sample, this clonotype was seen a few times. This rearrangement joins TRBV7-6 to TRBJ2-5; unclear D gene. The CDR3 has 13 residues. The germline gives CDR1 SGHVS, CDR2 FNYEAQ. The V gene lost 0 bases and the J gene lost 3 bases, with 5 bases spanning the gap. Here the CDR3 DNA reads TGTGCCAGCAGCTTAGCCACAGAAGAGACCCAGTACTTC. The encoded protein is CASSLATEETQYF.

The chain carries TRBV7-2 and TRBJ2-2; no firm D call. The CDR3 has 14 amino acids. V was trimmed by 8 bases and J by 8 bases, leaving 18 bases between them. Germline-derived CDR1 and CDR2 are SGHTA and FQGNSA. The CDR3 spells CASAPRPAMGELFF. CDR3 sequence (DNA): TGTGCCAGCGCCCCGAGACCGGCTATGGGGGAGCTGTTTTTT.

This clonotype has ten or more counts. The chain combines TRBV7-9 with TRBJ1-2, with D tentatively TRBD1 (6 bases). V was pared by 0 bases and J by 8 bases, with 16 bases between. Looked up from germline, CDR1 is SEHNR and CDR2 is FQNEAQ (reference sequence). This CDR3 spans 15 amino acids. As DNA, the CDR3 is TGTGCCAGCAGCTTAGCGGGGGCCCTACTGGGCGGCTACACCTTC. This translates into CASSLAGALLGGYTF.

The V call is TRBV11-2, the J call TRBJ2-2; TRBD2 might be the D (6 bases). This CDR3 comprises 15 residues. The V end lost 2 bases, the J end lost 8 bases, and 15 bases lay between the germline ends. CDR1 is SGHAT, CDR2 FQNNGV, per germline. The CDR3 loop reads CASSLSTSLLGELFF. The CDR3 nucleotides are TGTGCCAGCAGCTTAAGCACTAGCCTTTTGGGGGAGCTGTTTTTT.

V usage is TRBV9 and J usage is TRBJ2-2; D is ambiguous. Germline V gene lookup returns CDR1 SGDLS and CDR2 YYNGEE. V lost 3 bases, J lost 1 base, and 7 bases lay in between. The CDR3 contains 14 residues. The CDR3 here is CASSAPGNTGELFF. In nucleotides, the CDR3 is TGTGCCAGCAGCGCTCCGGGGAACACCGGGGAGCTGTTTTTT. Using reference TRBV9 and TRBJ2-2 for the parts outside the CDR3, the full variable domain is DSGVTQTPKHLITATGQRVTLRCSPRSGDLSVYWYQQSLDQGLQFLIQYYNGEERAKGNILERFSAQQFPDLHSELNLSSLELGDSALYFCASSAPGNTGELFFGEGSRLTVL.

The V call is TRBV24-1, the J call TRBJ2-1; D unresolved. Germline assignment: CDR1 KGHDR and CDR2 SFDVKD. This CDR3 is built from 15 residues. Trimming took 5 bases from V and 5 from J, leaving 15 bases between them. CDR3 sequence (DNA): TGTGCCACCAGTGGAGGACCAGGAGCGAACAATGAGCAGTTCTTC. Its protein product is CATSGGPGANNEQFF.

This rearrangement joins TRBV12-3 or TRBV12-4 to TRBJ2-3, with 11 bases fitting TRBD2. This CDR3 is 16 amino acids long. The trim removed 3 bases at V and 4 bases at J, leaving 6 bases unmatched. The CDR3 protein is CASSFSASGGSDTQYF. The CDR3 nucleotides are TGTGCCAGCAGTTTTTCGGCTAGCGGGGGGTCAGATACGCAGTATTTT.

The sample holds a few counts of this clonotype. The chain recombines TRBV21-1 with TRBJ2-7. TRBV21-1 is deemed a pseudogene. The CDR3 extends over 16 amino acids. CDR3 residues: CASSNSRRQISYEQYF. As DNA, the CDR3 is TGTGCCAGCAGCAACTCACGGCGGCAGATCTCCTACGAGCAGTACTTC.

In this sample, this clonotype turned up many times. V gene TRBV3-1 combines with J gene TRBJ1-5, with D hard to call. This CDR3 region has 13 residues. The germline V gene has CDR1 LGHDT and CDR2 YNNKEL (reference sequence). V gave up 4 bases and J gave up 1 base, with 5 bases separating them. DNA for the CDR3: TGTGCCAGCAGCCCGGACAGCAATCAGCCCCAGCATTTT. It encodes CASSPDSNQPQHF.

V and J are TRBV24-1 and TRBJ1-2; weak D call: TRBD1 (5 bases). Trimming removed 4 bases at V and 8 bases at J, with 16 bases between. Germline values: CDR1 KGHDR, CDR2 SFDVKD. The CDR3 totals 14 residues. CDR3 nucleotide sequence: TGTGCCACCAGTGACCCAGGGACCGCGGGGGGCTACACCTTC. The encoded protein is CATSDPGTAGGYTF.

This clonotype showed up just a few times. The V gene is TRBV18, the J gene TRBJ1-2; TRBD1 is a possible D gene (6 bases). Trimming took off 6 bases at V and 4 bases at J, with 21 bases between the two ends. Germline assignment: CDR1 KGHSH and CDR2 LQKENI. The CDR3 consists of 16 residues. Here the CDR3 DNA reads TGTGCCAGCTCCGGGACAAACGTTCTTAAGGGCTATGGCTACACCTTC. Translating gives CASSGTNVLKGYGYTF.

Only a few counts were recorded for this clonotype. The chain couples TRBV9 to TRBJ1-2; 7 bases map to TRBD1. After removal of 0 bases from V and 3 bases from J, the junction contained 5 bases not matched to a gene. Germline CDR1 reads SGDLS; CDR2 reads YYNGEE. This CDR3 is 15 amino acids long. The CDR3 DNA is TGTGCCAGCAGCGTAGGAGGGGGCAACTACTATGGCTACACCTTC. Translating it yields CASSVGGGNYYGYTF.

With respect to this clonotype: It may be a read error: a sequence one base away is much more abundant. CDR3 DNA sequence: TGTGCCAGCAGCCAAGGGAACACTGAAGATTTCTTT. Amino acid sequence: CASSQGNTEDFF. The chain links TRBV3-1 to TRBJ1-1; D is unresolved. The CDR3 runs to 12 residues. Germline loops: CDR1 LGHDT, CDR2 YNNKEL (reference sequence).

This clonotype has just a few counts. CDR3 region: CASSKGGRGEETQYF. Here the CDR3 DNA reads TGTGCCAGCAGTAAGGGGGGAAGGGGTGAAGAGACCCAGTACTTC. This sequence joins TRBV12-3 or TRBV12-4 and TRBJ2-5; D tentatively reads TRBD1 or TRBD2 (6 bases each). The CDR3 loop spans 15 amino acids. V was trimmed by 5 bases and J by 3 bases, leaving 16 bases between them.

This clonotype showed up just a few times. This chain uses TRBV5-6 with TRBJ2-4; 8 bases map to TRBD1. CDR3 size: 14 residues. From germline, CDR1 is SGHDT and CDR2 YYEEEE. V shed 4 bases, J shed 6 bases, and the junction held 6 bases outside the gene matches. The CDR3 sequence: CASSPDRGVNIQYF. DNA of the CDR3: TGTGCCAGCAGCCCCGACAGGGGAGTAAACATTCAGTACTTC.

V usage is TRBV6-2 or TRBV6-3 and J usage is TRBJ2-1; 8 positions match TRBD2. V lost 6 bases and J lost 2; bases outside the gene matches: 9. Germline V gene sequence: CDR1 MNHEY, CDR2 SVGEGT. The CDR3 is made up of 16 amino acids. CDR3 sequence: CASSSTSGGPYNEQFF. The CDR3 nucleotides are TGTGCCAGCAGCTCTACTAGCGGCGGACCCTACAATGAGCAGTTCTTC.

In its sample, this clonotype was seen a few times. The rearrangement uses TRBV5-4 and TRBJ1-6; 7 nucleotides align to TRBD1. The CDR3 totals 16 residues. Germline loops: CDR1 SGHNT, CDR2 YYREEE (reference sequence). The V and J ends lost 3 bases and 4 bases, in that order; junction bases with no gene match: 7. CDR3 loop: CASSWGGGEYNSPLHF. The CDR3 DNA follows: TGTGCCAGCAGCTGGGGAGGGGGCGAGTATAATTCACCCCTCCACTTT.

The chain recombines TRBV7-8 with TRBJ2-2; D unclear. Germline V gene lookup returns CDR1 SGHVS and CDR2 FQNEAQ. V gave up 0 bases and J gave up 4 bases, with 9 bases separating them. This CDR3 comprises 15 residues. The CDR3 coding sequence is TGTGCCAGCAGCTTAGCTAGGGTTCTCACCGGGGAGCTGTTTTTT. Translating gives CASSLARVLTGELFF.

This clonotype occurred a few times. This rearrangement joins TRBV7-9 to TRBJ2-3; D might be TRBD1 or TRBD2, each matching 5 bases. The germline V gene has CDR1 SEHNR and CDR2 FQNEAQ (reference sequence). V was trimmed by 5 bases and J by 10 bases, leaving 13 bases between them. The CDR3 length is 12 residues. CDR3 DNA: TGTGCCAGCAGCCGGGACCCCAGTCCGCAGTATTTT. Translated, it gives CASSRDPSPQYF.

This rearrangement joins TRBV7-3 to TRBJ2-2; 9 nucleotides match TRBD1. There are 17 residues in the CDR3. V dropped 2 bases and J dropped 4; count of bases not matched to a gene: 8. Germline assignment: CDR1 SGHTA and CDR2 FQGTGA. The DNA of the CDR3 is TGTGCCAGCAGCTTACCGAGGACAGGGGACAGCACCGGGGAGCTGTTTTTT. It encodes CASSLPRTGDSTGELFF.

In its sample, this clonotype was seen a few times. The chain recombines TRBV2 with TRBJ2-1; D is undetermined. Trimming pared 6 bases from V and 0 bases from J, leaving 18 bases between. From germline, CDR1 is SNHLY and CDR2 FYNNEI. This CDR3 spans 17 amino acids. CDR3 in amino acids: CASRNLGLFSSYNEQFF. CDR3 sequence (DNA): TGTGCCAGCAGGAATTTGGGGTTATTTAGCTCCTACAATGAGCAGTTCTTC. Full variable domain (outside the CDR3, taken from reference TRBV2 and TRBJ2-1): EPEVTQTPSHQVTQMGQEVILRCVPISNHLYFYWYRQILGQKVEFLVSFYNNEISEKSEIFDDQFSVERPDGSNFTLKIRSTKLEDSAMYFCASRNLGLFSSYNEQFFGPGTRLTVL.

This chain's CDR3 is CASSEGQLYEQYF. The CDR3 bases are TGCGCCAGCAGCGAAGGACAGCTCTACGAGCAGTACTTC. V and J are TRBV5-1 and TRBJ2-7; possibly TRBD1 for D (6 bases). The CDR3 runs to 13 residues. Trimming pared 4 bases from V and 3 bases from J, leaving 11 bases between. Germline CDR1 SGHRS, CDR2 YFSETQ.

In its sample, this clonotype was seen once. Mismatch with germline at one junction end may stem from a read error. The chain couples TRBV11-2 to TRBJ2-4; the D gene is possibly TRBD2 (6 bases). In germline, CDR1 is SGHAT, CDR2 FQNNGV. This CDR3 region has 16 residues. The CDR3 DNA sequence: TGTGCCAGAAGCTTAGTGGCGGGGAGAGCCAAAAACATTCAGTACTTC. Encoded protein: CARSLVAGRAKNIQYF. The entire variable domain, with the rest obtained from reference TRBV11-2 and TRBJ2-4, is as follows: EAGVAQSPRYKIIEKRQSVAFWCNPISGHATLYWYQQILGQGPKLLIQFQNNGVVDDSQLPKDRFSAERLKGVDSTLKIQPAKLEDSAVYLCARSLVAGRAKNIQYFGAGTRLSVL.

This clonotype was counted between two and nine times. The V call is TRBV28, the J call TRBJ2-3; D is perhaps TRBD2 (6 bases). The V gene's germline CDR1 is MDHEN and CDR2 SYDVKM. There are 17 residues in the CDR3. V was shortened by 6 bases and J by 1 base, with 20 bases between the two germline ends. The CDR3 nucleotides read TGTGCCAGCAGCCGGTCCCCCACTAGCCGGCGCACAGATACGCAGTATTTT. It translates to CASSRSPTSRRTDTQYF.

This clonotype has at least ten counts. V usage is TRBV4-1 and J usage is TRBJ2-4; a weak D match, TRBD1 (5 bases). Trimming stripped 0 bases from V and 0 bases from J, with 12 bases between. The CDR3 runs 17 residues. Germline CDR1 is MGHRA and CDR2 is YSYEKL. DNA for the CDR3: TGCGCCAGCAGCCAAGATAAGGGGCGACTAGCCAAAAACATTCAGTACTTC. Protein: CASSQDKGRLAKNIQYF.

The chain joins TRBV20-1 to TRBJ1-6, with 7 positions matching TRBD1. V lost 4 bases to trimming and J lost 10 bases; unmatched junction nucleotides: 10. Germline loops: CDR1 DFQATT, CDR2 SNEGSKA (reference sequence). CDR3 size: 14 residues. Here the CDR3 DNA reads TGCAGTGCTAACAAGGGACAGTCTGGCTCACCCCTCCACTTT. Amino acid sequence: CSANKGQSGSPLHF.